This T cell receptor beta chain originates from a study of a mutant IDH1 vaccine in newly diagnosed glioma. The sample's time point: week 11, during vaccination. Doses of 300 ug of mutant IDH1 20-mer peptide were given with topical imiquimod. A remark on this clone: Its antigen remains unidentified.

Sequencing was performed with immunoSEQ multiplex PCR; in TCRdb, only in-frame clones are kept and a portion is missing. The sample holds about 40,000 clones, about four fifths seen once. Germline loops: CDR1 SGHDT, CDR2 YYEEEE. V was shortened by 1 base and J by 3 bases, with 18 bases between the two germline ends. The CDR3 totals 17 residues. The sample consisted of PBMCs, taken from a glioma patient whose treatment included an IDH1 peptide vaccine. The TCR comes from a man aged 35-49 years with glioma. The chain carries TRBV5-6 and TRBJ2-3, with unresolved D. DNA of the CDR3: TGTGCCAGCAGCTTGACGGGTCTCCTTAGTTGGACAGATACGCAGTATTTT. Amino acid sequence: CASSLTGLLSWTDTQYF.